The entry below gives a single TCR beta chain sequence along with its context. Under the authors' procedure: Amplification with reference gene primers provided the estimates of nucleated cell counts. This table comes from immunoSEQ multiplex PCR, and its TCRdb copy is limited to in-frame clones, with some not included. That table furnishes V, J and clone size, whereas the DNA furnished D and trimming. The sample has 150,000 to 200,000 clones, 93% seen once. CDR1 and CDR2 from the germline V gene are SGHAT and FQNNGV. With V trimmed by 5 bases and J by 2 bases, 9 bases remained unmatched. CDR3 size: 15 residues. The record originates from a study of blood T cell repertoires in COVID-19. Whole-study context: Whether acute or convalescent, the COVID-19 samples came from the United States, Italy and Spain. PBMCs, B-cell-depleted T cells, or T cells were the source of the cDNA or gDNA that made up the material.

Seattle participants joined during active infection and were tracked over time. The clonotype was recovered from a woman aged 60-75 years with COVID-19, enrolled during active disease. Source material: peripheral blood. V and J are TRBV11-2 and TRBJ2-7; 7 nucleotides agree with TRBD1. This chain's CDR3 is CASSPRTGGPYEQYF. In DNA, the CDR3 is TGTGCCAGCAGCCCAAGGACAGGAGGCCCCTACGAGCAGTACTTC.